This entry concerns a single T cell receptor (beta chain). These data originate in a study of shared clonotypes between healthy human individuals. In the study overall: A couple of women and three men aged 18 to 49 served as donors.

Each sample came from a Caucasian adult donor living in Nashville, Tennessee. Germline V lookup: CDR1 KGHSH, CDR2 LQKENI. The CDR3 consists of 13 residues. V lost 6 bases and J 5 bases, leaving 14 bases between the germline ends. Replicate PCRs run on sorted subsets employed 200 ng DNA, approximately 30,000 T cell genomes. The assay was immunoSEQ multiplex PCR, and TCRdb's table has in-frame clones only and misses some. Altogether 2 million to 2.5 million clones are present, over 85% being singletons, with the ten largest covering about 0.39%. The TCR was taken from a man between 18 and 29 years old in good health. Some clones in this sample may be carry-over from other donors' samples. The sequencing sample was made of naive CD4+ T cells from PBMCs. Specified subset: CD45RA+ positively selected. The chain is built from TRBV18 and TRBJ2-7, with a tentative D call TRBD1 (6 bases). CDR3 in DNA: TGTGCCAGCTCCCCCTGGGCAGGGGACGAGCAGTACTTC. Protein sequence: CASSPWAGDEQYF.